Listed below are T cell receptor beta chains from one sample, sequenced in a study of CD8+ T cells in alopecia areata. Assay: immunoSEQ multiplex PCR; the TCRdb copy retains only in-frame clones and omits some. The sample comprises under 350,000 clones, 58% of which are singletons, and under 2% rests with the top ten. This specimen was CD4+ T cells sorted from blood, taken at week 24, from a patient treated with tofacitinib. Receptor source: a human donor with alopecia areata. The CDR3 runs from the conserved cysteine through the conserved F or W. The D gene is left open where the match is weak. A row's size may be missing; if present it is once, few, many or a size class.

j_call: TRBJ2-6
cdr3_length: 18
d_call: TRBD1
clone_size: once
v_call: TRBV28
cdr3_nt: TGTGCCAGCAGCTTTCAGAGGGACAGGGGGTCTGGGGCCAACGTCCTGACTTTC
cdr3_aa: CASSFQRDRGSGANVLTF

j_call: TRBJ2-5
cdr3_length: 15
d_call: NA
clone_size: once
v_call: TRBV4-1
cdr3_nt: TGCGCCAGCAGCCAACAACAACTGATACAAGAGACCCAGTACTTC
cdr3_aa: CASSQQQLIQETQYF

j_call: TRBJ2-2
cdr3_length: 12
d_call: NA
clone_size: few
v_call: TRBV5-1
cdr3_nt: TGCGCCAGCAGCTTGCGCGACCAGGAGCTGTTTTTT
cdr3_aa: CASSLRDQELFF

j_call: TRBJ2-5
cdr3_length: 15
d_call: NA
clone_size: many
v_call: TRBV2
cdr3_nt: TGTGCCAGCAGTGACAGGGGAGGCTACCAAGAGACCCAGTACTTC
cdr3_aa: CASSDRGGYQETQYF

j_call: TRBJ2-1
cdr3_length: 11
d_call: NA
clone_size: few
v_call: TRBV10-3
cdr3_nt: TGTGCCATCAGCGTCTACAATGAGCAGTTCTTC
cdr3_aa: CAISVYNEQFF

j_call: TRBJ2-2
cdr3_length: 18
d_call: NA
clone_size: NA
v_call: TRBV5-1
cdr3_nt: TGCGCCAGCAGCTTGGCCCCTGGCCACACAGGGTACACCGGGGAGCTGTTTTTT
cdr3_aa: CASSLAPGHTGYTGELFF

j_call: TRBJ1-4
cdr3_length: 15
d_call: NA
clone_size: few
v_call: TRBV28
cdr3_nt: TGTGCCAGCAGTTTATCAGGCAGCAGTAATGAAAAACTGTTTTTT
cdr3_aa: CASSLSGSSNEKLFF

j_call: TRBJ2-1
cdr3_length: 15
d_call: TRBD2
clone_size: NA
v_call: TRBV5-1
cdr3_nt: TGCGCCAGCAGCTTCGGACTAGCGGGGTTCGATGAGCAGTTCTTC
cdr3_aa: CASSFGLAGFDEQFF

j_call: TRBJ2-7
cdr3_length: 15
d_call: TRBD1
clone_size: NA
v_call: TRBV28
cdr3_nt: TGTGCCAGCAGAGAGACAGGGCCCAGCTCCTACGAGCAGTACTTC
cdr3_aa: CASRETGPSSYEQYF

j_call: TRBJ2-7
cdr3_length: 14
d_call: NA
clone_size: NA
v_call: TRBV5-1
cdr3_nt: TGCGCCAGCAGCCCCCTGGCAGGGGGGTACGAGCAGTACTTC
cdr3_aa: CASSPLAGGYEQYF